Listed below are T cell receptor beta chains from one sample, sequenced in a study of T cell responses to AZD1222 COVID-19 vaccine. TCRdb keeps only in-frame clones here, not all; method: immunoSEQ multiplex PCR. This sample has 96,000 or so clones, with roughly 90% found just once. The input for sequencing was peripheral blood, taken on day 0 of AZD1222 vaccination. Receptors originate from an adult in good health. CDR3s include the opening cysteine and the closing phenylalanine or tryptophan. D genes are given only for firm matches. Not all rows give a size; the values are once, few, many and, for expanded clones, a class.

v_call	clone_size	d_call	j_call	cdr3_nt	cdr3_aa
TRBV27	few	TRBD1	TRBJ1-1	TGTGCCAGCAGTTTAGCGGGACAGTACACTGAAGCTTTCTTT	CASSLAGQYTEAFF
TRBV7-2	once	TRBD1	TRBJ1-5	TGTGCCAGCAGCTTTGACAGGGGATGGCAGCCCCAGCATTTT	CASSFDRGWQPQHF
TRBV28	-	-	TRBJ1-1	TGTGCCAGCAGTCTACCAACAGGGTTCACTGAAGCTTTCTTT	CASSLPTGFTEAFF
TRBV24-1	-	-	TRBJ1-2	TGTGCCACCAGTATAGGTTCCTATGGCTACACCTTC	CATSIGSYGYTF
TRBV11-2	-	TRBD2	TRBJ2-2	TGTGCCAGCAGCTTCTCCCGCCGACTAGCGGGAGGAGAGACCGGGGAGCTGTTTTTT	CASSFSRRLAGGETGELFF
TRBV18	-	TRBD2	TRBJ2-3	TGTGCCAGCTCACTGGGGACTAGCGGGACCCCCTGGGTAGATACGCAGTATTTT	CASSLGTSGTPWVDTQYF
TRBV19	-	TRBD1	TRBJ1-6	TGTGCCAGTAGTCCCCAGGGGGCGCGTTCACCCCTCCACTTT	CASSPQGARSPLHF
TRBV6-2/TRBV6-3	-	TRBD1	TRBJ2-7	TGTGCCAGCAGCTTATTAACCGATATCAGACAGGGAAACTCCTACGAGCAGTACTTC	CASSLLTDIRQGNSYEQYF
TRBV28	-	-	TRBJ2-7	TGTGCCAGCAGTCCTTCGAGCCCCCGGCCGTACGAGCAGTACTTC	CASSPSSPRPYEQYF
TRBV14	few	-	TRBJ2-7	TGTGCCAGCAGCCAAGAGAGCCACCGACGATACGAGCAGTACTTC	CASSQESHRRYEQYF
TRBV28	-	-	TRBJ2-7	TGTGCCAGCAGTTCCCGGGCTAACGAGCAGTACTTC	CASSSRANEQYF
TRBV6-5	once	-	TRBJ2-7	TGTGCCAGCAGTTATTGGGGGCAGGGTTCCTACGAGCAGTACTTC	CASSYWGQGSYEQYF
TRBV19	few	-	TRBJ2-7	TGTGCCAGTACGCAGCTAGGGGGAGGCTACGAGCAGTACTTC	CASTQLGGGYEQYF
TRBV19	-	TRBD1	TRBJ1-2	TGTGCCAGTAACCAGGGGGTGAACTATGGCTACACCTTC	CASNQGVNYGYTF
TRBV6-6	-	-	TRBJ2-7	TGTGCCAGCACCTACGCTAGCTACGAGCAGTACTTC	CASTYASYEQYF
TRBV12-3/TRBV12-4	-	-	TRBJ1-1	TGTGCCAGCAGGGTAATCCGGAACACTGAAGCTTTCTTT	CASRVIRNTEAFF
TRBV14	-	-	TRBJ2-7	TGTGCCAGCAGCCCCCGACACCTTCGCGAGCAGTACTTC	CASSPRHLREQYF
TRBV9	-	-	TRBJ1-3	TGTGCCAGCAGCGTAGCAGGGTCCGGAAACACCATATATTTT	CASSVAGSGNTIYF
TRBV24-1	few	TRBD1	TRBJ1-4	TGTGCCACCACTTACCGGGACAGGTACAGGGGAGGGCTGTTTTTT	CATTYRDRYRGGLFF
TRBV9	-	-	TRBJ1-6	TGTGCCAGCAGCGCTACCCTTGGGTCACCCCTCCACTTT	CASSATLGSPLHF
TRBV28	-	TRBD2	TRBJ2-4	TGTGCCAGCAGTTTATCCTTCCTGGGACTAGCGGGAGGGAAAAACATTCAGTACTTC	CASSLSFLGLAGGKNIQYF
TRBV27	few	TRBD1	TRBJ2-1	TGTGCCAGCAGTCATACCGGGACAGGGGGTTCGTGGGAGCAGTTCTTC	CASSHTGTGGSWEQFF
TRBV7-2	-	-	TRBJ1-2	TGTGCCAGCAACGACAATACCCTTAACCTTAACTATGGCTACACCTTC	CASNDNTLNLNYGYTF
TRBV7-7	-	TRBD2	TRBJ2-1	TGTGCTAGCAGCTTGGGACTAGCGGGAGCGGAGAGTGAGCAGTTCTTC	CASSLGLAGAESEQFF
TRBV7-2	-	-	TRBJ1-3	TGTGCCAGCAGCTCGCAAGGGGAGTTGGCAGGAAACACCATATATTTT	CASSSQGELAGNTIYF
TRBV5-8	-	-	TRBJ1-1	TGTGCCAGCAGCCCCCCTGTGGGCCGAACGGGGGCTGAAGCTTTCTTT	CASSPPVGRTGAEAFF
TRBV6-1	-	-	TRBJ2-2	TGTGCCAGCAGTGCAGAAGTGATCACCGGGGAGCTGTTTTTT	CASSAEVITGELFF
TRBV4-1	-	TRBD1	TRBJ2-7	TGCGCCAGCAGCCATGACAGGGCCGAGCAGTACTTC	CASSHDRAEQYF
TRBV19	-	-	TRBJ1-3	TGTGCCAGTAGTAAGGGGAACTCTGGAAACACCATATATTTT	CASSKGNSGNTIYF